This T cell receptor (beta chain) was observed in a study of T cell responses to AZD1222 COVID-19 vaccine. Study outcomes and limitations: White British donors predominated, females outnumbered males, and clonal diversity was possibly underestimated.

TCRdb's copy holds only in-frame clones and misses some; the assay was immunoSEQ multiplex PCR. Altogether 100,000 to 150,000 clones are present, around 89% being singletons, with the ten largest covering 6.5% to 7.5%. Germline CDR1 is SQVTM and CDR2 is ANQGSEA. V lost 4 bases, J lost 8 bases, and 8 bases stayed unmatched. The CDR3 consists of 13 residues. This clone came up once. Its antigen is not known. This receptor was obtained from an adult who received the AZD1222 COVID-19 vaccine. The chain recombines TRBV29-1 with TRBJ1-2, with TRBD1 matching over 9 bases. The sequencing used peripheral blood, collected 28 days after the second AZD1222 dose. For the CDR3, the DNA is TGCAGCGTTGGGGGACAGGGAGACAGAGGCTACACCTTC. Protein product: CSVGGQGDRGYTF.